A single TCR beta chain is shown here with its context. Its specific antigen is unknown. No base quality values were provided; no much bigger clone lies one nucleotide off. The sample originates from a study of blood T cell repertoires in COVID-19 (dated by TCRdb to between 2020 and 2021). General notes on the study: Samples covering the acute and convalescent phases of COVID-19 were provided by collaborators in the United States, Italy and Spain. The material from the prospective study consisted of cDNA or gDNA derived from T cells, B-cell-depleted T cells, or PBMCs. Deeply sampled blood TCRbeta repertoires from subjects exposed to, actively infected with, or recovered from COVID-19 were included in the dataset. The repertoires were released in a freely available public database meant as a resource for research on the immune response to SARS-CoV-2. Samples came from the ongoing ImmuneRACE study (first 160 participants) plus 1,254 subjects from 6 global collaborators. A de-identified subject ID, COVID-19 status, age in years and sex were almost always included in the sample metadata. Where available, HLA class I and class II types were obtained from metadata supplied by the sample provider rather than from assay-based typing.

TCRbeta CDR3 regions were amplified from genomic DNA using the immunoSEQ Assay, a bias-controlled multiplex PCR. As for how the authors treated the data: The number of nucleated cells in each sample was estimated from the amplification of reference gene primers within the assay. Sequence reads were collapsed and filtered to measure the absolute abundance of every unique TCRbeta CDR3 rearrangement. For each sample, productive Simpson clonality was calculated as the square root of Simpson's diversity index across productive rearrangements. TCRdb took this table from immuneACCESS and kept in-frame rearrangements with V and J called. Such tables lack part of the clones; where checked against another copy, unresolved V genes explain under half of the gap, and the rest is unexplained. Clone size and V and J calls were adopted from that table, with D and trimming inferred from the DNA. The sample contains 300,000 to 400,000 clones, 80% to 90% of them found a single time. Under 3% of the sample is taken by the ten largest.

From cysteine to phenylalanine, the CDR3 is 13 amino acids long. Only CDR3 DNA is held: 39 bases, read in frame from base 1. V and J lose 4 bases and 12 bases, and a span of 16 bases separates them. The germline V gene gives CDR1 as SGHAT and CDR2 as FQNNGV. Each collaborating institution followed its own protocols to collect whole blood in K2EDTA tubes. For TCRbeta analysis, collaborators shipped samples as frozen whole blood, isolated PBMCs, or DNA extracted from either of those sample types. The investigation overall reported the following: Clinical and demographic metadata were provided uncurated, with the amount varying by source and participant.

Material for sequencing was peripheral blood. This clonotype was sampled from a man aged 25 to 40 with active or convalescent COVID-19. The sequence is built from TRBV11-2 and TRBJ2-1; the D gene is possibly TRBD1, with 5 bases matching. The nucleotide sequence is TGTGCCAGCAGCTCCCTAGGGGTATTTGCGCAGTTCTTC. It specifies CASSSLGVFAQFF.